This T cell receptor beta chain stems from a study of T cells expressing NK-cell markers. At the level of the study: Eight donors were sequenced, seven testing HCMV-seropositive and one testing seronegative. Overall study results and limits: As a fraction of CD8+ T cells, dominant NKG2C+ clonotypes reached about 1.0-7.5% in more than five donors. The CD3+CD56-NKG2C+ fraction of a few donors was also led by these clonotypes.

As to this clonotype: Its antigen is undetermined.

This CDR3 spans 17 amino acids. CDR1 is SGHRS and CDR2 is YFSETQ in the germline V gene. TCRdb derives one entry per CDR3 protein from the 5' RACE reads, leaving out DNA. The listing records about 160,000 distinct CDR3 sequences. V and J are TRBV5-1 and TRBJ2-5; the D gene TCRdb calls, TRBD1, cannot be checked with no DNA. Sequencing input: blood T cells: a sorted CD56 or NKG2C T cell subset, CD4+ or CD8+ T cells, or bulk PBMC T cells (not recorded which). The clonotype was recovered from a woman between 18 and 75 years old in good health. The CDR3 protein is CASSLARGQDLQETQYF.